This T cell receptor (beta chain) was found in a study of brain T cells in children with intractable seizures. As for this clone: Its target is unknown.

Time point: blood from clinic visit 5 months post-surgery; TSC patient then seizure free. Only cases whose brain tissue showed the highest T cell transcript signatures were sequenced. V dropped 6 bases and J dropped 5; count of bases not matched to a gene: 11. Germline V CDR1 and CDR2: SQVTM, ANQGSEA. The CDR3 is made up of 14 amino acids. Produced via immunoSEQ multiplex PCR; TCRdb's table is partial and in-frame only. The sample lists 340,000 or so clones, about 93% occurring once. Whole-study findings and limits: Viral specificity was inferred only from CDR3 similarity; HCMV serostatus was unknown. Absence of clones before surgery may stem from lower sequencing depth.

The chain uses TRBV29-1 and TRBJ1-2; 8 positions match TRBD1. The receptor comes from a boy in the first two years of life with tuberous sclerosis and intractable seizures. Sequencing used peripheral blood, obtained roughly 5 months after surgery. CDR3 DNA: TGCAGCGTCGAGATTGGAGGACAGGGATATGGCTACACCTTC. This codes for CSVEIGGQGYGYTF.